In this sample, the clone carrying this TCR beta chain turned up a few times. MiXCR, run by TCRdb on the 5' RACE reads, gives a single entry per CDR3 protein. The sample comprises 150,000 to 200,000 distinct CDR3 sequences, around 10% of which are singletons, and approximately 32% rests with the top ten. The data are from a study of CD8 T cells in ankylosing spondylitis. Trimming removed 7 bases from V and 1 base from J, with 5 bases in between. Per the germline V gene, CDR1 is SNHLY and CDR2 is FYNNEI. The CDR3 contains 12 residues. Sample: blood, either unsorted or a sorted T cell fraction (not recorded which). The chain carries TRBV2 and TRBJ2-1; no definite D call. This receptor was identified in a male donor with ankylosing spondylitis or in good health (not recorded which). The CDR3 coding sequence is TGTGCCAGCACTAGATCCTACAATGAGCAGTTCTTC. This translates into CASTRSYNEQFF.